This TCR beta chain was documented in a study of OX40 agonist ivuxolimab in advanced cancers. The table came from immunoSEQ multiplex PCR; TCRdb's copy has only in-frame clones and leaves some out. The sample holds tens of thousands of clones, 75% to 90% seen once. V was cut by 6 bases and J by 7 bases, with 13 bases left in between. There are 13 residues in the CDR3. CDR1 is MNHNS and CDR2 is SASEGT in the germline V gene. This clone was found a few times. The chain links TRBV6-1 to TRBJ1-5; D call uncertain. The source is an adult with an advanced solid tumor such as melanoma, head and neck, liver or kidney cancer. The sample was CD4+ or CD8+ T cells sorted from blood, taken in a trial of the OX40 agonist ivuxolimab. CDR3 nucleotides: TGTGCCAGCAGACCAGCGTCTGGGCAGCCCCAGCATTTT. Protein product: CASRPASGQPQHF.